Here is one T cell receptor (beta chain) with its context. This receptor's antigen is unknown. Base qualities were left out, and no much larger clone turns up one base away. This entry is derived from a study of blood T cells in healthy people across ages (dated by TCRdb to between 2014 and 2017). Looking at the study overall: In model experiments, template switching captured roughly one uniquely barcoded TCR beta cDNA molecule for every two T cells. For two donors (one aged 18 to 29 and one aged 80 or older), the study analyzed two additional independent replicas of 1 million unique cDNA reads from the same blood draw. To avoid experimental bias, donors of different ages were distributed randomly across sequencing lanes. Age-related changes in TCR beta repertoire diversity were measured in the study by deep sequencing normalized with unique cDNA molecular identifiers. The donors were split into four age groups: young (average 16 years), middle-aged (over 35), aged (62) and long-lived (roughly 88).

Donors were 39 systemically healthy Caucasian individuals from Russia aged 6 to 90 years. Each donor gave roughly 9.5 milliliters of peripheral blood, collected into EDTA-treated Vacutainer tubes. Ficoll-Paque density-gradient centrifugation was used to isolate PBMCs, with at least 7 million per sample. Total RNA, at least 6 micrograms per sample, was extracted from PBMCs with Trizol reagent. For every donor, flow cytometry on a PBMC aliquot measured the percentage of naive CD45RAhigh/CD27high T cells. The full study reports these points: There was a strong correlation between observed TCR beta diversity and the percentage of naive T cells measured by flow cytometry. Because donor CMV infection status was unknown, age-related changes in expanded clonotypes were potentially confounded. Bulk unsorted PBMC profiling prevented conclusive comparison of naive and antigen-experienced compartments. Compared with the aged group, the long-lived group had more naive CD4+ T cells, fewer expanded clones and increased TCR diversity, suggesting age selection. Observed TCR beta diversity per million T cells fell roughly linearly with age, and a significant reduction was already apparent by age around 36. Estimates of total diversity based on one million sequenced T cells were considered lower bounds and underestimates.

Trimming costs V 3 bases and J 7 bases, and their ends lie 9 bases apart. The germline V gene gives CDR1 as SQVTM and CDR2 as ANQGSEA. From the cysteine up to the phenylalanine, the CDR3 has a length of 11 residues. Only the CDR3 part of the read is kept: 33 bases, read in frame from the first base. Libraries were constructed by 5' RACE. The data were produced on an Illumina HiSeq 2500. The second PCR ran for roughly 6 to 11 cycles and used a J-beta primer mix along with a sample-barcoded 5' primer. A unique molecular identifier was introduced onto each TCR beta cDNA molecule by a template-switch 5' adaptor carrying 12 random nucleotides. At least 2.5 million CDR3-containing paired-end reads were obtained from each sample. First-strand cDNA synthesis was performed from all RNA using the Mint cDNA synthesis kit, with priming by a TRBC-specific oligonucleotide. After uracil-DNA glycosylase treatment, a first 18-cycle PCR used universal primers M1SS and BC2_uni_R on all cDNA. The original pipeline was this. For normalization, 1 million high-quality reads were randomly selected from each sample, with every read carrying a distinct molecular identifier. Reads with shared molecular identifiers were discarded instead of being binned into consensus sequences. MiTCR, run with a Q25 quality threshold and the strictest error-elimination algorithm, handled CDR3 identification, clonotype clustering and error correction. Lower-bound total TCR beta diversity was estimated with a nonparametric unseen species model using Euler transformation. The public reads were run again by TCRdb, first through fastp at Q25 and then through MiXCR, and only productive beta chains were kept. All rows with the same CDR3 protein become a single entry with the most common DNA and genes. These V and J calls derive from TCRdb rather than the authors' analysis. The sample table records some 1.7 million distinct CDR3 sequences; under 30% of these occur just once. The top ten constitute 7% to 9% of the sample.

The receptor chain draws on TRBV29-1 and TRBJ1-2, with the D gene uncertain. The origin of this receptor is a woman in her 30s in good health. The sequenced material came from blood. The CDR3 has the sequence CSVDPSVGYTF. The nucleotide sequence is TGCAGCGTTGACCCCAGCGTTGGCTACACCTTC. With the rest looked up from the reference TRBV29-1 and TRBJ1-2 genes rather than sequenced, the full variable domain is SAVISQKPSRDICQRGTSLTIQCQVDSQVTMMFWYRQQPGQSLTLIATANQGSEATYESGFVIDKFPISRPNLTFSTLTVSNMSPEDSSIYLCSVDPSVGYTFGSGTRLTVV.